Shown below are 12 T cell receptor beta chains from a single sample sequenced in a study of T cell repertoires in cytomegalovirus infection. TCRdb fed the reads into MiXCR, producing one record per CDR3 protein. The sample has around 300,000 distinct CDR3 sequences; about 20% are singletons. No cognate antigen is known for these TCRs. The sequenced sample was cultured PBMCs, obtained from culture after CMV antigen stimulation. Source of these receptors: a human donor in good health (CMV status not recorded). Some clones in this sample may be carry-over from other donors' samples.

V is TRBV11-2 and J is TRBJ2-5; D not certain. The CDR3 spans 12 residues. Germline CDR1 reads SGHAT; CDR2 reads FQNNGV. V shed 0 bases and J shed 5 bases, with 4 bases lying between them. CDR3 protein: CASSLDMETQYF. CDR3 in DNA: TGTGCCAGCAGCTTAGATATGGAGACCCAGTACTTC.

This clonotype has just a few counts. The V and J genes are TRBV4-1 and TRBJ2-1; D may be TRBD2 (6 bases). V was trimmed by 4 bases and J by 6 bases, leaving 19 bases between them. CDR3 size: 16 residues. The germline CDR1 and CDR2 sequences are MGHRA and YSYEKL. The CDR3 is CASSPVPSERRNEQFF. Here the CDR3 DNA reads TGCGCCAGCAGCCCCGTCCCTAGCGAACGGCGCAATGAGCAGTTCTTC.

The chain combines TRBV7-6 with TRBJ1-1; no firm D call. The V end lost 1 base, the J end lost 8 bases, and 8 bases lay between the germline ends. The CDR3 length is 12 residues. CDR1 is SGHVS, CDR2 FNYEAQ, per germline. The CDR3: CASSLEDVEAFF. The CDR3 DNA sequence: TGTGCCAGCAGCTTAGAGGACGTCGAAGCTTTCTTT.

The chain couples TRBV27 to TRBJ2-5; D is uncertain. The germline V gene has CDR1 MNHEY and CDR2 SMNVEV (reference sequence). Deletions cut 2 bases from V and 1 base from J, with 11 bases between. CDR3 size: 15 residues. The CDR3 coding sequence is TGTGCCAGCAGTTTACGTCCGCCGATCCAAGAGACCCAGTACTTC. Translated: CASSLRPPIQETQYF.

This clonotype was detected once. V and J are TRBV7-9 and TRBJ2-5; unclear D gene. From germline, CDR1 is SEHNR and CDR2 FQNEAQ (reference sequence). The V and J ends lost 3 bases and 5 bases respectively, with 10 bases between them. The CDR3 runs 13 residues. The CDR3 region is CASSFVGDETQYF. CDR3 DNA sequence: TGTGCCAGCAGCTTCGTAGGCGATGAGACCCAGTACTTC.

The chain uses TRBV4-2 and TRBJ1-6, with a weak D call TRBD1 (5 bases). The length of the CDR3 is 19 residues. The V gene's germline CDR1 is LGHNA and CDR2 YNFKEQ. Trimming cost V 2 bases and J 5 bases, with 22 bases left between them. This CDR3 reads CASSQSWTQSPVNNSPLHF. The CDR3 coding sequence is TGTGCCAGCAGCCAATCTTGGACACAGAGTCCGGTTAATAATTCACCCCTCCACTTT.

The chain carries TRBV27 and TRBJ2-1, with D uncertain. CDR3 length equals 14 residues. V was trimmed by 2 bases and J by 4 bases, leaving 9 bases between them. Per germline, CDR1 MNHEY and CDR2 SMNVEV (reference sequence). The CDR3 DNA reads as TGTGCCAGCAGTTTACTTGAATCGTACAATGAGCAGTTCTTC. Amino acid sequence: CASSLLESYNEQFF.

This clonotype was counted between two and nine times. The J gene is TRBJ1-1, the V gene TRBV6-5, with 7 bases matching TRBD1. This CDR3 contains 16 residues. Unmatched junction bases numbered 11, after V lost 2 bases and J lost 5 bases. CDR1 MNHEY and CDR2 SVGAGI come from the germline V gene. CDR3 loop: CASSYQGGWEATEAFF. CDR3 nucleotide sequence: TGTGCCAGCAGTTACCAGGGGGGATGGGAGGCGACTGAAGCTTTCTTT.

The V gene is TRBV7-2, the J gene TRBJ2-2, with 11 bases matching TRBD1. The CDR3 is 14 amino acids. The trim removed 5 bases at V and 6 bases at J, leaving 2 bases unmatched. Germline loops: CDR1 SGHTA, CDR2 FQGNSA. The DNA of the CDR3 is TGTGCCAGCAGCGGACAGGGGGCAGCCGGGGAGCTGTTTTTT. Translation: CASSGQGAAGELFF.

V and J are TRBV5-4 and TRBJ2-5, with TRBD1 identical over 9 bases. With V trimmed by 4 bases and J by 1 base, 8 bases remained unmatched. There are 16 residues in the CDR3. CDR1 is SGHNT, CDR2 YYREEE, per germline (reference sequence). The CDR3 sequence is CASSGTGTGSQETQYF. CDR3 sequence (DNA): TGTGCCAGCAGCGGGACCGGGACAGGGTCCCAAGAGACCCAGTACTTC. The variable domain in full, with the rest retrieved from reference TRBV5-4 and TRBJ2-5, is ETGVTQSPTHLIKTRGQQVTLRCSSQSGHNTVSWYQQALGQGPQFIFQYYREEENGRGNFPPRFSGLQFPNYSSELNVNALELDDSALYLCASSGTGTGSQETQYFGPGTRLLVL.

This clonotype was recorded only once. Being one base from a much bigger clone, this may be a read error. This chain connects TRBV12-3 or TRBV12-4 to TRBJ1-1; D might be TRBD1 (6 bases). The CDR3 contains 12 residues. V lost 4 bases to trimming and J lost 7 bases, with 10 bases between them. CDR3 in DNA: TGTGCCAGCAGTTCAGGGGAGAGTGAAGCTTTCTTT. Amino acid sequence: CASSSGESEAFF.

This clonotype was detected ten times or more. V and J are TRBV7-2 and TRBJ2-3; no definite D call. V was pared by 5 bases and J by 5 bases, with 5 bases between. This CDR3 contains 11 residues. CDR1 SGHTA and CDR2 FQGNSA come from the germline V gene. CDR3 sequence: CASSPQDTQYF. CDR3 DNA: TGTGCCAGCAGCCCCCAAGATACGCAGTATTTT.